What follows describes a single T cell receptor (beta chain). This receptor's antigen is unknown. Base qualities were left out, and no much larger clone turns up one base away. The CDR3 covers 17 residues, taking in both the cysteine and the phenylalanine. Of the read, only the CDR3 DNA is kept; its 51 bases are in frame from base 1. Relative to germline, V is 2 bases shorter and J is 0 bases shorter, with 17 bases between their ends. Taken from the germline V gene, the CDR1 and CDR2 loops are MGHRA and YSYEKL. The sample was run on an Illumina HiSeq 2500. TCR beta libraries were prepared by quantitative 5'-RACE with molecular barcodes. Per the original workflow: A new computational method, built on a probabilistic model of VDJ rearrangement, was used to identify disease-linked TCR variants. Using fastp trimming at Q25 and MiXCR clonotype assembly, TCRdb reanalyzed the public sequencing data and kept in-frame beta chains. Each record represents a unique CDR3 protein, reported with the most common genes and DNA among its rows. These V and J calls derive from TCRdb rather than the authors' analysis. The sample contains around 490,000 distinct CDR3 sequences, approximately 5% of them found a single time. Of the sample, around 3.5% falls within the top ten clones.

This specimen comes from a study of CD8 T cells in ankylosing spondylitis (dated by TCRdb to about 2017). Study-level background: To find TCR variants linked to disease, the study profiled T cell receptor beta repertoires in ankylosing spondylitis patients and healthy donors. The whole study cohort included over 85 healthy donors and over 20 ankylosing spondylitis patients. Samples of peripheral blood were taken, and for ankylosing spondylitis patients, synovial fluid was collected as well. The paper as a whole reports these results and caveats: The disease-linked clones were reported as significantly enriched in matched synovial fluid samples from ankylosing spondylitis patients. In peripheral blood, the disease-linked clones were found at relatively low frequencies and had a CD8+ phenotype. A TCR beta motif made up of several highly homologous amino acid variants appeared to be characteristic of blood from ankylosing spondylitis patients. Some TCR beta motif variants had previously been reported in synovial fluid and blood of reactive arthritis patients, which suggested common disease-initiation mechanisms.

Recombination joined TRBV4-1 with TRBJ2-7; the D assignment is uncertain and may be TRBD1 or TRBD2, with 5 bases supporting each. This receptor was obtained from a male donor with ankylosing spondylitis. What was sequenced was blood, either unsorted or a sorted T cell fraction (not recorded which). This receptor carries the CDR3 CASSQPPGRRNSYEQYF. The bases read TGCGCCAGCAGCCAACCGCCGGGACGGAGAAACTCCTACGAGCAGTACTTC.